The 11 T cell receptor beta chains below all came from one sample that was sequenced in a study of OX40 agonist ivuxolimab in advanced cancers. Profiled with immunoSEQ multiplex PCR; TCRdb holds only in-frame clones, not every one. Of roughly 100,000 clones in the sample, just under 85% were seen once. The sample here was CD4+ or CD8+ T cells sorted from blood, taken in a trial of the OX40 agonist ivuxolimab. All receptors derive from an adult with an advanced solid tumor such as melanoma, head and neck, liver or kidney cancer.

This chain uses TRBV5-4 with TRBJ2-3, with unresolved D. Trimming took 0 bases from V and 2 from J, leaving 1 base between them. The CDR3 is 12 residues long. The germline V gene encodes CDR1 SGHNT and CDR2 YYREEE (reference sequence). The CDR3 reads CASSLDTDTQYF. The CDR3 DNA follows: TGTGCCAGCAGCTTGGACACAGATACGCAGTATTTT.

J is TRBJ2-7 and V is TRBV5-1; D is unresolved. This CDR3 spans 16 amino acids. Trimming cost V 0 bases and J 5 bases, with 18 bases left between them. Germline-derived CDR1 and CDR2 are SGHRS and YFSETQ. CDR3 sequence (DNA): TGCGCCAGCAGCTTGGAGGTTCGGGTTCCGGGCAACGAGCAGTACTTC. It translates to CASSLEVRVPGNEQYF.

The gene calls are TRBV14 and TRBJ2-5; D call uncertain. The CDR3 is 13 amino acids. Per germline, CDR1 SGHDN and CDR2 FVKESK. The germline V and J ends were trimmed by 0 bases and 11 bases, with 13 bases remaining between them. The CDR3 loop reads CASSQDLSLEQYF. The CDR3 nucleotides are TGTGCCAGCAGCCAAGATCTGAGCCTAGAGCAGTACTTC.

The V call is TRBV7-9, the J call TRBJ2-7, with a tentative D call TRBD2 (6 bases). Trimming removed 3 bases at V and 4 bases at J, with 13 bases between. This CDR3 comprises 14 residues. The germline CDR1 and CDR2 sequences are SEHNR and FQNEAQ (reference sequence). CDR3 nucleotides: TGTGCCAGCAGCTTTATGGGGCGGGGATACGAGCAGTACTTC. Translated, it gives CASSFMGRGYEQYF.

A note on this clone: A junction end diverges from the germline sequence, so it may reflect a read error. The J gene is TRBJ1-2, the V gene TRBV5-1, with D perhaps matching TRBD1 (6 bases). Per the germline V gene, CDR1 is SGHRS and CDR2 is YFSETQ. The CDR3 is 15 residues long. This CDR3 reads CASSLEGRGYYGYTF. CDR3 DNA sequence: TGTGCCAGCAGCTTGGAGGGCAGGGGTTACTATGGCTACACCTTC.

This chain connects TRBV11-3 to TRBJ2-1; 8 positions match TRBD1. The CDR3 contains 16 residues. In germline, CDR1 is SGHNT, CDR2 YENEEA. Losses at the gene ends were 2 bases for V and 5 bases for J; bases not matched to a gene: 8. The CDR3 region has the DNA TGTGCCAGCAGCTTATCCCCTGGGACAGGAGACAATGAGCAGTTCTTC. This codes for CASSLSPGTGDNEQFF. The whole variable domain, filled in from reference TRBV11-3 and TRBJ2-1, reads EAGVVQSPRYKIIEKKQPVAFWCNPISGHNTLYWYLQNLGQGPELLIRYENEEAVDDSQLPKDRFSAERLKGVDSTLKIQPAELGDSAVYLCASSLSPGTGDNEQFFGPGTRLTVL.

This clone was seen once. The gene calls are TRBV9 and TRBJ1-2; D unresolved. CDR3 length equals 13 residues. Germline CDR1 is SGDLS and CDR2 is YYNGEE. Deletions cut 0 bases from V and 5 bases from J, with 8 bases between. The CDR3 nucleotides read TGTGCCAGCAGCGTAGGGGCAGGTTATGGCTACACCTTC. As protein: CASSVGAGYGYTF.

The CDR3, as DNA: TGTGCCAGCATAAGGATCCGGGACAGGGGTTACAATGAGCAGTTCTTC. It is translated as CASIRIRDRGYNEQFF. This chain connects TRBV5-6 to TRBJ2-1, with 10 positions matching TRBD1. This CDR3 is built from 16 residues. V was pared by 6 bases and J by 4 bases, with 10 bases of the junction left unmatched. The V gene's germline CDR1 is SGHDT and CDR2 YYEEEE.

V is TRBV19 and J is TRBJ2-6, with no clear D. The CDR3 has 19 residues. V dropped 1 base and J dropped 0 bases, with 16 bases sitting between them. The germline V gene encodes CDR1 LNHDA and CDR2 SQIVND (reference sequence). CDR3 in DNA: TGTGCCAGTAGTATAGTTTCCAACAACCTAATCTCTGGGGCCAACGTCCTGACTTTC. This translates into CASSIVSNNLISGANVLTF.

The CDR3 region is CASSYGQSGEQYF. The CDR3 DNA follows: TGTGCCAGCAGTTACGGGCAGTCTGGAGAGCAGTACTTC. The chain carries TRBV6-5 and TRBJ2-7; D not certain. CDR3 length equals 13 residues. CDR1 is MNHEY and CDR2 is SVGAGI in the germline V gene. Trimming stripped 2 bases from V and 7 bases from J, with 12 bases between.

The chain is built from TRBV28 and TRBJ1-1, with D possibly being TRBD1 (5 bases). This CDR3 has 15 residues. Trimming stripped 7 bases from V and 5 bases from J, with 20 bases between. CDR1 and CDR2 from the germline V gene are MDHEN and SYDVKM. CDR3 coding DNA: TGTGCCAGCATTCCCTCCGTGGGGGGACGGACTGAAGCTTTCTTT. Translated: CASIPSVGGRTEAFF.